These 3 T cell receptor beta chains were sequenced from one sample in a study of T cell responses to AZD1222 COVID-19 vaccine. The protocol was immunoSEQ multiplex PCR, while the TCRdb copy is restricted to in-frame clones and leaves out a portion. Here the sample spans more than 110,000 clones, 70% to 90% being singletons. The sample in question was peripheral blood, obtained on day 0 of AZD1222 vaccination. Source of these receptors: an adult in good health.

The chain has TRBV28 and TRBJ1-2, with D possibly being TRBD1 (6 bases). This CDR3 has 15 amino acids. The germline V gene encodes CDR1 MDHEN and CDR2 SYDVKM. V shed 6 bases and J shed 6 bases, with 20 bases lying between them. CDR3 DNA: TGTGCCAGCAGCGGACACATACCAGGGGAGGATGGCTACACCTTC. This gives the protein CASSGHIPGEDGYTF.

The chain couples TRBV5-1 to TRBJ2-1; 13 nucleotides align to TRBD2. J lost 7 bases, V lost 3 bases, and 4 bases had no gene match. The CDR3 is 15 residues long. CDR1 is SGHRS and CDR2 is YFSETQ in the germline V gene. The CDR3 coding sequence is TGCGCCAGCAGCTCTACTAGCGGGGGGGCGAATGAGCAGTTCTTC. Encoded protein: CASSSTSGGANEQFF.

This clone has only one observation. This chain connects TRBV7-9 to TRBJ1-2, with 7 bases fitting TRBD1. The CDR3 is 13 residues long. Germline V lookup: CDR1 SEHNR, CDR2 FQNEAQ (reference sequence). V gave up 5 bases and J gave up 4 bases; unmatched junction bases: 4. The CDR3 spells CASSLGQLYGYTF. The CDR3 nucleotides read TGTGCCAGCAGCCTGGGACAGCTCTATGGCTACACCTTC.